The source of this T cell receptor beta chain is a study of technical replicates of blood from several donors. Sequenced by immunoSEQ multiplex PCR; TCRdb stores in-frame clones only, minus some. The repertoire holds some 96,000 clones, with 95% as singletons. The germline V gene has CDR1 LGHNA and CDR2 YNFKEQ. CDR3 length equals 14 residues. The ends were cut back, 4 bases at V and 3 bases at J, with 12 bases in the middle. The chain has TRBV4-2 and TRBJ1-2; D may be TRBD1 (6 bases). The sequence was collected from a human donor in good health. Sequencing was performed on T cells isolated from PBMCs. The CDR3 DNA reads TGTGCCAGCAGCCCTACAGGGATTGACTATGGCTACACCTTC. Its translation: CASSPTGIDYGYTF.